What follows are 3 T cell receptor beta chains derived from one specimen sequenced in a study of identifying expanded T cells in peripheral blood. Here immunoSEQ multiplex PCR was the method, and the copy in TCRdb shows in-frame clones only, minus some. Here the sample spans 120,000 or so clones, about four fifths being singletons. The specimen sequenced was blood. All receptors derive from a person aged 18 to 69 in good health.

This chain uses TRBV14 with TRBJ1-4; no reliable D call. The V gene's germline CDR1 is SGHDN and CDR2 FVKESK. The CDR3 contains 15 residues. Trimming shortened V by 4 bases and J by 0 bases, and 9 bases separated the two germline ends. CDR3 loop: CASSLRRTTNEKLFF. The CDR3 DNA reads as TGTGCCAGCAGCCTGAGACGGACAACTAATGAAAAACTGTTTTTT.

V and J are TRBV7-9 and TRBJ1-5, with a tentative D call TRBD1 (5 bases). CDR1 and CDR2 from the germline V gene are SEHNR and FQNEAQ (reference sequence). The ends were cut back, 5 bases at V and 3 bases at J, with 14 bases in the middle. The length of the CDR3 is 15 residues. This chain's CDR3 is CASSTGVENNQPQHF. The DNA of the CDR3 is TGTGCCAGCAGCACAGGCGTGGAAAACAATCAGCCCCAGCATTTT.

J is TRBJ1-2 and V is TRBV4-1; the D is unclear. Germline CDR1 and CDR2: MGHRA and YSYEKL. The ends were cut back, 1 base at V and 4 bases at J, with 7 bases in the middle. The CDR3 contains 13 residues. The DNA of the CDR3 is TGCGCCAGCAGCCAAGTCGGGCGCTATGGCTACACCTTC. It codes for CASSQVGRYGYTF.